This is a list of T cell receptor beta chains from one sample in a study of T-cell reconstitution after alpha-beta-depleted transplantation in children. One entry per CDR3 protein results from TCRdb running MiXCR on the PCR reads. The table has approximately 640,000 distinct CDR3 sequences, approximately 16% seen once. The starting material was PBMCs from the stem cell graft donor, obtained from the stem cell graft. Receptors originate from a human donor who donated a stem cell graft to a child with acute myeloid leukemia. CDR3s include the opening cysteine and the closing phenylalanine or tryptophan. D genes are given only for firm matches. Only part of the rows carry a size: once, few, many, or a class if the clone is expanded.

V gene	D gene	J gene	clone size	CDR3 DNA	CDR3 protein
TRBV27	TRBD2	TRBJ2-3	once	TGTGCCAGCAGACTTGCCGGGGGGGCAGGAGATACGCAGTATTTT	CASRLAGGAGDTQYF
TRBV5-4	TRBD2	TRBJ2-1	few	TGTGCCAGCAGCTCGACCCTCTTAGCGGGGGGATACAATGAGCAGTTCTTC	CASSSTLLAGGYNEQFF
TRBV10-3	-	TRBJ1-3	few	TGTGCCATCAGTGACGGGGTCTCTGGAAACACCATATATTTT	CAISDGVSGNTIYF
TRBV13	-	TRBJ1-2	-	TGTGCCAGCAGCTCCACTCCTTACACCTTC	CASSSTPYTF
TRBV20-1	-	TRBJ2-7	many	TGCAGTACCAGGAGCGACAGGTACCACGAGCAGTACTTC	CSTRSDRYHEQYF
TRBV20-1	TRBD1	TRBJ2-5	many	TGCAGTGCTAGAGATCTTATCTTCGCCACAGGGGGGCCTGGAGAGACCCAGTACTTC	CSARDLIFATGGPGETQYF
TRBV4-3	TRBD1	TRBJ1-5	-	TGCGCCAGCAGCCAAGACCGACAGGGAAATCAGCCCCAGCATTTT	CASSQDRQGNQPQHF
TRBV20-1	TRBD2	TRBJ2-3	many	TGCAGTGCTAGAACTGGGGGGGGGAGCACAGATACGCAGTATTTT	CSARTGGGSTDTQYF
TRBV5-1	TRBD1	TRBJ1-1	many	TGCGCCAGCACCCCGACAGGGCAGGAAGGGACTGAAGCTTTCTTT	CASTPTGQEGTEAFF
TRBV12-3/TRBV12-4	TRBD2	TRBJ2-7	many	TGTGCCAGCAGTCTGGGACTACACTACGAGCAGTACTTC	CASSLGLHYEQYF
TRBV7-8	-	TRBJ1-1	few	TGTGCCAGCACCGTCCACCAGACCACTGAAGCTTTCTTT	CASTVHQTTEAFF
TRBV7-6	-	TRBJ1-5	-	TGTGCCAGCAGTCCGACCCCAGGGCGACTTAATCAGCCCCAGCATTTT	CASSPTPGRLNQPQHF
TRBV12-3/TRBV12-4	-	TRBJ1-6	many	TGTGCCAGCAGCTTCGTAAATTCACCCCTCCACTTT	CASSFVNSPLHF
TRBV20-1	TRBD2	TRBJ2-3	many	TGCAGTGCCGAATTGACTAGCGGGGGACCAGATACGCAGTATTTT	CSAELTSGGPDTQYF
TRBV12-3/TRBV12-4	-	TRBJ2-1	few	TGTGCCAGCAGTTTCTACGGCGACACTACCTACAATGAGCAGTTCTTC	CASSFYGDTTYNEQFF
TRBV15	-	TRBJ1-1	many	TGTGCCACCAGCAGAGATGGGGGCCGGGACGTTGAAGCTTTCTTT	CATSRDGGRDVEAFF
TRBV6-2/TRBV6-3	-	TRBJ2-7	-	TGTGCCAGCAGGTCGGGCTTTGCCTACGAGCAGTACTTC	CASRSGFAYEQYF
TRBV6-1	TRBD1	TRBJ1-4	-	TGTGCCAGCAGTGCATACAGGGGAACTAATGAAAAACTGTTTTTT	CASSAYRGTNEKLFF
TRBV7-9	TRBD1	TRBJ2-7	-	TGTGCCAGCAGCTTAGTGGGACAGGATGACGAGCAGTACTTC	CASSLVGQDDEQYF
TRBV20-1	-	TRBJ2-6	-	TGCAGTGCTAGAGATCGGATCTCTGGGGCCAACGTCCTGACTTTC	CSARDRISGANVLTF
TRBV30	TRBD1	TRBJ2-3	-	TGTGCCTGGAGCCAAACGACAGGGGTGGATACGCAGTATTTT	CAWSQTTGVDTQYF
TRBV25-1	-	TRBJ2-2	-	TGTGCCAGCAGTGAATCCGGTACTCCCGGGGAGCTGTTTTTT	CASSESGTPGELFF
TRBV5-4	TRBD1	TRBJ2-7	few	TGTGCCAGCAGTTTAGGACAGGGTAACTCCGAGCAGTACTTC	CASSLGQGNSEQYF
TRBV20-1	-	TRBJ1-2	many	TGCAGTGCTAGAGATCCTAGTGGGTCTTTTTCAACTATTGGCTACACCTTC	CSARDPSGSFSTIGYTF
TRBV7-9	-	TRBJ1-4	-	TGTGCCAGCAGCTTAGACTCAGGAGAAAAACTGTTTTTT	CASSLDSGEKLFF
TRBV20-1	TRBD1	TRBJ1-5	many	TGCAGTGCTAGAATGGTGGCAGGGGGGAATCAGCCCCAGCATTTT	CSARMVAGGNQPQHF
TRBV27	TRBD1	TRBJ2-5	many	TGTGCCATTGGACAGGGGGTTCAAGAGACCCAGTACTTC	CAIGQGVQETQYF
TRBV7-2	-	TRBJ2-1	many	TGTGCCAGCAGCTTATCGGCAGGGATTAACAATGAGCAGTTCTTC	CASSLSAGINNEQFF
TRBV12-3/TRBV12-4	-	TRBJ1-6	-	TGTGCCAGCAGTCACTTGGGGGCGGTAGATAATTCACCCCTCCACTTT	CASSHLGAVDNSPLHF
TRBV12-3/TRBV12-4	-	TRBJ2-7	many	TGTGCCAGCACCGCGGGGGCGAGAGAGCAGTACTTC	CASTAGAREQYF
TRBV7-6	-	TRBJ2-1	-	TGTGCCAGCAGCCCGCCCGACCCTTTGGGGGACAATGAGCAGTTCTTC	CASSPPDPLGDNEQFF
TRBV29-1	-	TRBJ2-3	many	TGCAGCGCCCCCACGGGGACTAGCACAGATACGCAGTATTTT	CSAPTGTSTDTQYF
TRBV20-1	-	TRBJ2-3	few	TGCAGTGCCAGATCGGGGGCGCAAGCACGAACAGATACGCAGTATTTT	CSARSGAQARTDTQYF
TRBV7-8	-	TRBJ2-7	few	TGTGCCAGCAGCTTAGTTGGTGGAGGCGTTCCCTACGAGCAGTACTTC	CASSLVGGGVPYEQYF
TRBV12-3/TRBV12-4	-	TRBJ1-3	-	TGTGCCAGCAGTTTATTAGGCAAGGCTGGAAACACCATATATTTT	CASSLLGKAGNTIYF
TRBV6-2/TRBV6-3	-	TRBJ1-3	many	TGTGCCAGCAGTTACGGAACAGCCGGAAACACCATATATTTT	CASSYGTAGNTIYF
TRBV7-8	TRBD1	TRBJ1-4	once	TGTGCCAGCAGCTTTCTCGGACAGGTCGGCGAAAAACTGTTTTTT	CASSFLGQVGEKLFF
TRBV7-9	TRBD2	TRBJ2-1	-	TGTGCCAGCAGCCCTTCGTGGAATAGCGGGCACAATGAGCAGTTCTTC	CASSPSWNSGHNEQFF
TRBV20-1	-	TRBJ1-2	many	TGCAGTGCTAGCTCGGGGGACTATGGCTACACCTTC	CSASSGDYGYTF
TRBV10-2	-	TRBJ1-4	once	TGCGCCAGCAGAGACACCGAATGGGAAAAACTGTTTTTT	CASRDTEWEKLFF
TRBV5-1	TRBD1	TRBJ1-4	few	TGCGCCAGCAGCTCCCGGGACAGCGGAATAACGGCGACCTATGAAAAACTGTTTTTT	CASSSRDSGITATYEKLFF
TRBV20-1	TRBD1	TRBJ2-5	many	TGCAGTGCTCGGACAGGCCTCCAGCGAGAGACCCAGTACTTC	CSARTGLQRETQYF
TRBV29-1	-	TRBJ1-1	many	TGCAGCGTTGAAGATCGGCAGACTGAAGCTTTCTTT	CSVEDRQTEAFF
TRBV20-1	-	TRBJ1-1	-	TGCAGTGCACAAGGAACGGGCTTGGAAGCTTTCTTT	CSAQGTGLEAFF
TRBV24-1	-	TRBJ1-5	many	TGTGCCACCAGTGGGTCCGGCGGGCAGCCCCAGCATTTT	CATSGSGGQPQHF
TRBV5-1	-	TRBJ1-3	few	TGCGCCAGCAGTCCTATCGGACTCGGAGGAAACACCATATATTTT	CASSPIGLGGNTIYF
TRBV7-2	TRBD2	TRBJ2-1	-	TGTGCCAGCAGCTTAGCCAGCGGGGGGTATAGCTCCTACAATGAGCAGTTCTTC	CASSLASGGYSSYNEQFF
TRBV5-4	-	TRBJ1-2	many	TGTGCCAGCAGCTTCCGCGGGGTCTGGCATGGCTACACCTTC	CASSFRGVWHGYTF
TRBV7-2	-	TRBJ2-5	many	TGTGCCAGCAGCTTAGGACAAATAAGGGAGCTAGGGACCCAGTACTTC	CASSLGQIRELGTQYF
TRBV4-3	-	TRBJ2-1	few	TGCGCCAGCAGCCAAGATCCCCCGCCTGGTGAGCAGTTCTTC	CASSQDPPPGEQFF
TRBV20-1	TRBD1	TRBJ2-7	many	TGCAGTGCTAGTGCTTACCGGGACAGCTTCCAACCTCGCTACGAGCAGTACTTC	CSASAYRDSFQPRYEQYF
TRBV28	TRBD1	TRBJ1-2	-	TGTGCCAGCAGTTCTCAGGGGGATTTTGGCTACACCTTC	CASSSQGDFGYTF
TRBV20-1	TRBD2	TRBJ2-5	many	TGCAGTGCTGGTTATAGCGGGGGGGCGGAAGAGACCCAGTACTTC	CSAGYSGGAEETQYF
TRBV7-2	-	TRBJ2-1	many	TGTGCCAGCAGCATGGCAAAATACAATGAGCAGTTCTTC	CASSMAKYNEQFF
TRBV12-3/TRBV12-4	-	TRBJ2-2	-	TGTGCCAGCAACGGGGCGGCGAACACCGGGGAGCTGTTTTTT	CASNGAANTGELFF
TRBV6-1	-	TRBJ1-5	few	TGTGCCAGCAGGGGGGGGGCCGAGTATCAGCCCCAGCATTTT	CASRGGAEYQPQHF
TRBV20-1	-	TRBJ1-2	many	TGCAGTGCTAGTCCAGATCAGCTTGGCTACACCTTC	CSASPDQLGYTF